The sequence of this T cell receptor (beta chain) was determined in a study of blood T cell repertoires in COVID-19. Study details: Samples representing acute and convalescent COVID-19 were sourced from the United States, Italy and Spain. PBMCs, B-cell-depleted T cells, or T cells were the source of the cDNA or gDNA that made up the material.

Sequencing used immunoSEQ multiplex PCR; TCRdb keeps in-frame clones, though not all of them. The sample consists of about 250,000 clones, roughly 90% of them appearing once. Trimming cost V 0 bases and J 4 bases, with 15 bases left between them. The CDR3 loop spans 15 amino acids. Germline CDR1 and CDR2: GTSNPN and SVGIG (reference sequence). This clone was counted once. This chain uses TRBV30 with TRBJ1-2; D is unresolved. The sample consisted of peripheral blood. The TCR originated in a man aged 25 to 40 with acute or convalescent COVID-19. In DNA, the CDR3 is TGTGCCTGGAGTGTACATGGTGGACTGACCTATGGCTACACCTTC. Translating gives CAWSVHGGLTYGYTF.